Reported below is one T cell receptor (beta chain). Different DNA sequences within this sample yield the same CDR3. This record belongs to a study of OX40 agonist ivuxolimab in advanced cancers. Background on the study: It was ivuxolimab, an agonistic anti-OX40 (CD134) antibody, that patients were treated with. The group had a mean age of about 60 years, ranged from roughly 23 to 79, and was approximately 81% male.

The CDR3 spans 15 residues. Germline lookup yields CDR1 MNHEY and CDR2 SVGAGI. V lost 0 bases to trimming and J lost 4 bases; unmatched junction nucleotides: 5. Some clones are missing from TCRdb's copy, which holds only in-frame ones; the method was immunoSEQ multiplex PCR. Here the sample spans around 140,000 clones, 75% to 95% being singletons. The V gene is TRBV6-5, the J gene TRBJ2-7, with 8 positions matching TRBD1. The clonotype comes from an adult with an advanced solid tumor such as melanoma, head and neck, liver or kidney cancer. The material sequenced was CD4+ or CD8+ T cells sorted from blood, taken in a trial of the OX40 agonist ivuxolimab. CDR3 nucleotide sequence: TGTGCCAGCAGTTACTCGAACAGGGGGTCGTACGAGCAGTACTTC. Amino acid sequence: CASSYSNRGSYEQYF.